The clone carrying this T cell receptor beta chain was recorded many times. Its target is not known. The data were obtained in a study of beta chain features in type 1 diabetes. Findings and limits, study-wide: In all four CD4+ subsets, TCRB CDR3 length was significantly, moderately reduced in type 1 diabetes.

Trimming at V came to 7 bases and at J to 0 bases, leaving 11 bases not matched to a gene. The CDR3 spans 15 residues. The germline CDR1 and CDR2 sequences are SQVTM and ANQGSEA. Expressed TCRB transcripts were sequenced because the entire RNA isolate underwent reverse transcription. Profiled with immunoSEQ multiplex PCR; TCRdb holds only in-frame clones, not every one. This sample has under 150,000 clones, with around 15% found just once. Material for sequencing was central memory CD4+ T cells from blood. This receptor was taken from a man aged 18 to 29 with type 1 diabetes. The rearrangement uses TRBV29-1 and TRBJ1-1; 7 nucleotides match TRBD1. The CDR3 loop reads CSGQQGWGMNTEAFF. CDR3 nucleotide sequence: TGCAGCGGCCAACAGGGGTGGGGCATGAACACTGAAGCTTTCTTT.